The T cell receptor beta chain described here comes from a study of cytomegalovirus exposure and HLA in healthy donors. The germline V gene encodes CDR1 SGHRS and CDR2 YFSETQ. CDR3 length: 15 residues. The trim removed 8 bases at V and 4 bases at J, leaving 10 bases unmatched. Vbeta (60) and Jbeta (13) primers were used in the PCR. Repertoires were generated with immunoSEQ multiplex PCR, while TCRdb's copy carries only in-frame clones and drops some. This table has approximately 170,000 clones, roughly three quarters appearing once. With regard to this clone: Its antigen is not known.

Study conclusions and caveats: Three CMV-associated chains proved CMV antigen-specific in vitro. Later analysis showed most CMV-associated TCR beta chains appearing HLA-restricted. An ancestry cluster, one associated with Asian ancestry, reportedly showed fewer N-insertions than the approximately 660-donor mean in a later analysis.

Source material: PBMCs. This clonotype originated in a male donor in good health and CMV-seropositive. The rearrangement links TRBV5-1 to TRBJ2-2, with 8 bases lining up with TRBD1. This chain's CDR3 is CASSSGGAGTGELFF. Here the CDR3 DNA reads TGCGCCAGTTCCTCAGGGGGCGCGGGCACCGGGGAGCTGTTTTTT.